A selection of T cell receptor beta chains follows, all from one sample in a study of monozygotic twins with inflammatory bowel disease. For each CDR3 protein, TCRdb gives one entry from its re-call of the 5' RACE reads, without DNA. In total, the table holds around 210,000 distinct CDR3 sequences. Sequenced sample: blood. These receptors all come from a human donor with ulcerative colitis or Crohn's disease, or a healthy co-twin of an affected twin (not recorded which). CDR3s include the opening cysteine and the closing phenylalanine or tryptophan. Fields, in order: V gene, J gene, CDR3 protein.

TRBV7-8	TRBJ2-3	CASSLGRTEGTDTQYF
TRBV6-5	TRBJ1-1	CASSYLAGDMNTEAFF
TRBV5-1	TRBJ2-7	CASSLLAGSSYEQYF
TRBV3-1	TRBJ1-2	CATEGGPTNYGYTF
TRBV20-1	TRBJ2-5	CSARDRRAQETQYF
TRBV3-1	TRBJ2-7	CASSQVQRGGSDEQYF
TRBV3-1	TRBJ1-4	CASSSLGDIGKLFF
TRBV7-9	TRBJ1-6	CASSLAFGDGDSPLHF
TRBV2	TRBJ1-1	CASSMVTEAFF
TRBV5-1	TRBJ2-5	CASSLDGLGIETQYF
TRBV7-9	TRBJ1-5	CASSLITEPQHF
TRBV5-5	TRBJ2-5	CASNLSQGRRETQYF
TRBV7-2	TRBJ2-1	CASSLFSGRAYNEQFF
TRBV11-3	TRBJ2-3	CASSLRRGDTDTQYF